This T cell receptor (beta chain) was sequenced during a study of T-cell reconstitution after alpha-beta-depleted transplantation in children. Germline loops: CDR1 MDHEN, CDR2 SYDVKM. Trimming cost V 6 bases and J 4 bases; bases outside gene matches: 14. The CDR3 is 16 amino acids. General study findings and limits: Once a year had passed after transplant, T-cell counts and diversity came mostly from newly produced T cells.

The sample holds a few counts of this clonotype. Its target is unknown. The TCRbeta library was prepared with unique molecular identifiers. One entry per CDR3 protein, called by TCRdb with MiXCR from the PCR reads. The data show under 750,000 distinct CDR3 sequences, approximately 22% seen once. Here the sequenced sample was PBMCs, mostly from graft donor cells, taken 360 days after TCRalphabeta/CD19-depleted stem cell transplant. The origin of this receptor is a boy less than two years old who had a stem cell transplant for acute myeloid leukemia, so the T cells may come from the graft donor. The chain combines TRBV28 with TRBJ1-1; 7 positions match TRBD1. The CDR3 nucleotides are TGTGCCAGCAGGGGAGGACAGGCGTTATCCCCCACTGAAGCTTTCTTT. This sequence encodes CASRGGQALSPTEAFF. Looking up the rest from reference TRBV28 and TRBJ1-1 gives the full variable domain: DVKVTQSSRYLVKRTGEKVFLECVQDMDHENMFWYRQDPGLGLRLIYFSYDVKMKEKGDIPEGYSVSREKKERFSLILESASTNQTSMYLCASRGGQALSPTEAFFGQGTRLTVV.